These 19 T cell receptor beta chains originate from one sample sequenced in a study of response to subunit inactivated influenza vaccine. TCRdb re-derived calls from the RT-PCR reads in MiXCR, one entry per CDR3 protein. The sample consists of 400,000 to 650,000 distinct CDR3 sequences, 6.5% to 8% of them appearing once. Sample: PBMCs from blood, taken around 25 months after vaccination. These receptors all come from a man in his fifties or sixties who received an inactivated influenza vaccine.

This clonotype was seen only a few times. The chain carries TRBV4-1 and TRBJ2-5; the D gene could be TRBD1 or TRBD2 (5 bases each). Germline assignment: CDR1 MGHRA and CDR2 YSYEKL. The CDR3 runs 14 residues. V was cut by 8 bases and J by 1 base, with 14 bases left in between. The CDR3 DNA reads TGCGCCAGCGGACGAGGGGACGTCCAAGAGACCCAGTACTTC. Translating it yields CASGRGDVQETQYF.

V and J are TRBV2 and TRBJ1-1, with 8 bases aligning to TRBD1. The germline V gene has CDR1 SNHLY and CDR2 FYNNEI. The CDR3 has 11 amino acids. J was trimmed by 6 bases and V by 6 bases; bases with no gene match: 0. This CDR3 is CASRQGAEAFF. In DNA form, the CDR3 reads TGTGCCAGCAGACAGGGGGCTGAAGCTTTCTTT.

The V and J genes are TRBV6-2 or TRBV6-3 and TRBJ2-7; D is perhaps TRBD1 (6 bases). CDR3 length equals 17 residues. Germline V gives CDR1 MNHEY, CDR2 SVGEGT. Trimming stripped 2 bases from V and 2 bases from J, with 19 bases between. The CDR3 nucleotides are TGTGCCAGCAGTTACCGGACAGAGTCGCTACCCCCCTACGAGCAGTACTTC. Residues: CASSYRTESLPPYEQYF.

The genes are TRBV12-3 or TRBV12-4 and TRBJ2-2; TRBD1 matches 9 bases. V lost 5 bases to trimming and J lost 7 bases; unmatched junction nucleotides: 2. This CDR3 has 13 amino acids. CDR3 protein: CASSDRGFGELFF. Written as DNA, the CDR3 is TGTGCCAGCAGTGACAGGGGGTTCGGGGAGCTGTTTTTT.

V gene TRBV12-3 or TRBV12-4 combines with J gene TRBJ1-5; TRBD1 is a possible D gene (6 bases). CDR3 length: 14 amino acids. Trimming removed 4 bases from V and 6 bases from J, with 13 bases in between. CDR3 sequence: CASSYQGMGQPQHF. The DNA for the CDR3 is TGTGCCAGCAGTTATCAGGGGATGGGTCAGCCCCAGCATTTT.

The chain employs TRBV15 and TRBJ2-3; D is ambiguous. Germline assignment: CDR1 LNHNV and CDR2 YYDKDF (reference sequence). The V and J ends lost 5 bases and 2 bases respectively, with 8 bases between them. The CDR3 has 13 residues. The CDR3 region has the DNA TGTGCCACCAGCCGGGTGATCACAGATACGCAGTATTTT. It yields the protein CATSRVITDTQYF. The full variable domain, its missing parts supplied by reference TRBV15 and TRBJ2-3, is DAMVIQNPRYQVTQFGKPVTLSCSQTLNHNVMYWYQQKSSQAPKLLFHYYDKDFNNEADTPDNFQSRRPNTSFCFLDIRSPGLGDTAMYLCATSRVITDTQYFGPGTRLTVL.

This clonotype has ten or more counts. This rearrangement joins TRBV12-3 or TRBV12-4 to TRBJ2-4; TRBD1 matches at 7 bases. The CDR3 contains 13 residues. The ends lost 3 bases at V and 8 bases at J; junction bases unmatched: 4. Written as DNA, the CDR3 is TGTGCCAGCAGTTTCCGGCAGGGGGACATTCAGTACTTC. Protein product: CASSFRQGDIQYF.

This clonotype was counted at least ten times. The J gene is TRBJ2-7, the V gene TRBV20-1; 9 bases are a match to TRBD1. Germline CDR1 DFQATT, CDR2 SNEGSKA (reference sequence). The CDR3 is 16 amino acids. V shed 0 bases and J 2 bases; nucleotides not matched to a gene: 8. The CDR3 bases are TGCAGTGCTAGAGATGGCGGGACAGGGCACGCCTACGAGCAGTACTTC. Protein product: CSARDGGTGHAYEQYF.

This clonotype was seen many times. The rearrangement uses TRBV12-3 or TRBV12-4 and TRBJ2-7; TRBD2 matches 11 bases. CDR3 length: 15 residues. The V gene end was trimmed by 4 bases and the J gene end by 7 bases; junction bases not matched to a gene: 9. DNA of the CDR3: TGTGCCAGCAGTTCTAGCGGGGGGACCCACTGGGAGCAGTACTTC. Amino acid sequence: CASSSSGGTHWEQYF.

The CDR3 region is CASNIGPYNEQFF. The CDR3 DNA reads as TGTGCCAGCAATATCGGCCCCTACAATGAGCAGTTCTTC. This chain uses TRBV2 with TRBJ2-1; no clear D. Per the germline V gene, CDR1 is SNHLY and CDR2 is FYNNEI. V lost 7 bases and J lost 2, with 9 bases in between. The CDR3 is 13 residues long.

This clonotype was counted many times. The rearrangement joins TRBV12-3 or TRBV12-4 to TRBJ2-3; tentative D call: TRBD2 (5 bases). This CDR3 is 18 amino acids long. V was pared by 3 bases and J by 0 bases, with 19 bases between. CDR3 nucleotide sequence: TGTGCCAGCAGTTTGGGTTTAAGCGGATCTTCTAGCACAGATACGCAGTATTTT. It yields the protein CASSLGLSGSSSTDTQYF.

This clonotype was observed a handful of times. The V gene is TRBV4-1, the J gene TRBJ1-5, with 9 bases identical to TRBD1. The V gene's germline CDR1 is MGHRA and CDR2 YSYEKL. CDR3 length: 18 residues. Losses at the gene ends were 0 bases for V and 1 base for J; bases not matched to a gene: 7. CDR3 region: CASSQDGTGLKSNQPQHF. CDR3 in DNA: TGCGCCAGCAGCCAAGATGGGACAGGGCTGAAGAGCAATCAGCCCCAGCATTTT.

This chain connects TRBV12-3 or TRBV12-4 to TRBJ2-7, with 8 positions matching TRBD1. Trimming at V came to 6 bases and at J to 3 bases, leaving 10 bases not matched to a gene. This CDR3 spans 15 amino acids. The CDR3 reads CASSQTRDRIYEQYF. DNA of the CDR3: TGTGCCAGCAGCCAGACCCGGGACAGGATCTACGAGCAGTACTTC.

This clonotype has just a few counts. The J gene is TRBJ2-1, the V gene TRBV5-4; the D is unclear. V was trimmed by 0 bases and J by 2 bases, leaving 3 bases between them. Germline V CDR1 and CDR2: SGHNT, YYREEE (reference sequence). The CDR3 is made up of 13 amino acids. The CDR3, as DNA: TGTGCCAGCAGCTTGGAACCCTACAATGAGCAGTTCTTC. It encodes CASSLEPYNEQFF.

This clonotype has ten or more counts. The chain carries TRBV29-1 and TRBJ1-5; D unclear. V was cut by 6 bases and J by 0 bases, with 6 bases left in between. The CDR3 has 12 residues. CDR1 is SQVTM and CDR2 is ANQGSEA in the germline V gene. This chain's CDR3 is CSVRDSNQPQHF. The DNA for the CDR3 is TGCAGCGTGAGGGATAGCAATCAGCCCCAGCATTTT.

The sample holds a few counts of this clonotype. The rearrangement uses TRBV28 and TRBJ2-7; possibly TRBD2 for D (6 bases). CDR3 length: 13 residues. With 5 bases removed from V and 6 bases from J, the gap between germline ends came to 14 bases. Germline CDR1 and CDR2: MDHEN and SYDVKM. The CDR3 region is CASSREGLREQYF. The CDR3 DNA follows: TGTGCCAGCAGTCGAGAGGGACTCCGCGAGCAGTACTTC.

This chain connects TRBV7-2 to TRBJ2-1; possibly TRBD2 for D (5 bases). CDR3 size: 14 residues. Per germline, CDR1 SGHTA and CDR2 FQGNSA. The V gene lost 0 bases and the J gene lost 7 bases, with 10 bases spanning the gap. CDR3: CASSLASERNEQFF. The CDR3 coding sequence is TGTGCCAGCAGCTTAGCTAGCGAGAGGAATGAGCAGTTCTTC.

This clonotype was seen repeatedly, ten times or more. The genes are TRBV29-1 and TRBJ1-1; 7 bases fit TRBD1. The J segment lost 6 bases and the V segment lost 6 bases, leaving 10 bases of the junction unmatched. Looked up from germline, CDR1 is SQVTM and CDR2 is ANQGSEA. The length of the CDR3 is 13 residues. The CDR3 bases are TGCAGCGTCCTTCAGGGGGGTGGTTCTGAAGCTTTCTTT. It codes for CSVLQGGGSEAFF.

This clonotype was counted a few times. This chain uses TRBV10-3 with TRBJ2-2, with 10 bases aligning to TRBD1. Per the germline V gene, CDR1 is ENHRY and CDR2 is SYGVKD. This CDR3 region has 15 residues. Trimming took 0 bases from V and 5 from J; bases not matched to a gene: 0. CDR3 nucleotide sequence: TGTGCCATCAGTGAGTCGGACAGGGGGACCGGGGAGCTGTTTTTT. This codes for CAISESDRGTGELFF.